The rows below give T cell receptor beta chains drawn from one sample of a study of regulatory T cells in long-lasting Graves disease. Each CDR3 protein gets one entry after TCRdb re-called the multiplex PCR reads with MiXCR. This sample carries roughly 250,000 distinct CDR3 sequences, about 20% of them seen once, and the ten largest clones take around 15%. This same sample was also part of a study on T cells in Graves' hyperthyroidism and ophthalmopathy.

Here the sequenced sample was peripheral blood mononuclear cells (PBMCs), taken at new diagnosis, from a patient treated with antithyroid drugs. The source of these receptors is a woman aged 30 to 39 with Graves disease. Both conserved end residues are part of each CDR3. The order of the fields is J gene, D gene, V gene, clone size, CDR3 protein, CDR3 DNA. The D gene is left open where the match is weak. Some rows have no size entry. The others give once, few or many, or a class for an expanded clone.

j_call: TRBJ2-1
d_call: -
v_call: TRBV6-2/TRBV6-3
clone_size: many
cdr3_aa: CASSPRGRGGGGNEQFF
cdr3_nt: TGTGCCAGCAGTCCCCGGGGGAGGGGAGGGGGTGGGAATGAGCAGTTCTTC

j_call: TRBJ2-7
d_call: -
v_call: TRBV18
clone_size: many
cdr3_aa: CASSPMGTYEQYF
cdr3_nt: TGTGCCAGCTCACCAATGGGGACCTACGAGCAGTACTTC

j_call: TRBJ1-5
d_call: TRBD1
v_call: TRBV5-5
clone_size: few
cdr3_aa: CASSLVAQGANQPQHF
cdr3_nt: TGTGCCAGCAGCTTGGTTGCCCAGGGGGCGAACCAGCCCCAGCATTTT

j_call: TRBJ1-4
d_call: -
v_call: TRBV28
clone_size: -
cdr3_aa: CASSIKPGTRTATNEKLFF
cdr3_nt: TGTGCCAGCAGCATAAAACCCGGGACCCGAACCGCAACTAATGAAAAACTGTTTTTT

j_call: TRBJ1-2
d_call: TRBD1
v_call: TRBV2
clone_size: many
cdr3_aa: CASSDEGALGYTF
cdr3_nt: TGTGCCAGCAGTGATGAGGGGGCGCTGGGCTACACCTTC

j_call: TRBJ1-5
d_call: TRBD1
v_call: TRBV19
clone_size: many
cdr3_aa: CASNDRAKQPQHF
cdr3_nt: TGTGCCAGTAACGACAGGGCAAAGCAGCCCCAGCATTTT

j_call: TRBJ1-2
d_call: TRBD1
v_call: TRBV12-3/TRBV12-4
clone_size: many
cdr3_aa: CASSLTGQSRHGYTF
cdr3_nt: TGTGCCAGCAGTTTAACGGGACAGAGCAGGCATGGCTACACCTTC

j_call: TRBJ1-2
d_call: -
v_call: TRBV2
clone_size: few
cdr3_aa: CASSDRRTLMANTF
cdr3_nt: TGTGCCAGCAGTGACCGGAGGACCCTTATGGCTAACACCTTC

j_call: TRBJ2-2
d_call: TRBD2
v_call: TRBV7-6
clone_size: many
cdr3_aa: CASSLRVAGGNGELFF
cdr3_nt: TGTGCCAGCAGCTTAAGAGTAGCGGGGGGGAACGGGGAGCTGTTTTTT

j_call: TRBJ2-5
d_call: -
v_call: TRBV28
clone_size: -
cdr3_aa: CASSGTTVGETQYF
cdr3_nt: TGTGCCAGCAGTGGGACGACGGTCGGGGAGACCCAGTACTTC

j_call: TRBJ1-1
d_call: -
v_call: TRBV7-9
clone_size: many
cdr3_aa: CASSLEAEGEAFF
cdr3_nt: TGTGCCAGCAGCTTAGAAGCCGAGGGGGAAGCTTTCTTT

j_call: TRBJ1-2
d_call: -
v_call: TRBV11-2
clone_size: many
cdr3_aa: CASSPSGSYGYTF
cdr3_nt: TGTGCCAGCAGCCCCTCGGGAAGCTATGGCTACACCTTC

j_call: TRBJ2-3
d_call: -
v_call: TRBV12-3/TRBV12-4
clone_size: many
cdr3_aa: CASTYPRGADTQYF
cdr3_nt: TGTGCCAGCACCTACCCCCGGGGCGCAGATACGCAGTATTTT

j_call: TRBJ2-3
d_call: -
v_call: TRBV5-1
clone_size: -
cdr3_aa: CASSSRTDFGTDTQYF
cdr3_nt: TGCGCCAGCAGCTCACGGACGGATTTCGGCACAGATACGCAGTATTTT

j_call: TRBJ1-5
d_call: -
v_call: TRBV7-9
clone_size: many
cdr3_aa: CASSLGGGGQPQHF
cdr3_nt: TGTGCCAGCAGCTTAGGTGGGGGCGGTCAGCCCCAGCATTTT

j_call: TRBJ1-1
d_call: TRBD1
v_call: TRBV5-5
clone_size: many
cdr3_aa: CASSLGGQGTEAFF
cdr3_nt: TGTGCCAGCAGCTTGGGCGGACAGGGCACTGAAGCTTTCTTT

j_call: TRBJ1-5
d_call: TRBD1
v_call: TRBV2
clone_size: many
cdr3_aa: CASSEWSFGTADQPQHF
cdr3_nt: TGTGCCAGCAGTGAATGGTCTTTCGGGACAGCGGACCAGCCCCAGCATTTT

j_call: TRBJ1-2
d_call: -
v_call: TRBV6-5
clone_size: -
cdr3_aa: CASSSQGSYGYTF
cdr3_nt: TGTGCCAGCAGTTCACAGGGATCCTATGGCTACACCTTC

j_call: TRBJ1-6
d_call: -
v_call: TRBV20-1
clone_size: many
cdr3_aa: CSARDSYNSPLHF
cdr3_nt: TGCAGTGCTAGGGACAGCTATAATTCACCCCTCCACTTT

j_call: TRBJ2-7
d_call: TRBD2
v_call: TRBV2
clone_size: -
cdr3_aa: CASSDWLAGGLSYEQYF
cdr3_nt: TGTGCCAGCAGTGATTGGCTAGCGGGGGGGCTGTCTTACGAGCAGTACTTC

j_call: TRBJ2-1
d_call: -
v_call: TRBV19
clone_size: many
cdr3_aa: CASSIAGVYEQFF
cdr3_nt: TGTGCCAGTAGTATAGCAGGGGTCTATGAGCAGTTCTTC

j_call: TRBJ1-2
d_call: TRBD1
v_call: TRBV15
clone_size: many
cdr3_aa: CATSRLTGTGVLGYTF
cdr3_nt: TGTGCCACCAGCAGATTAACCGGGACAGGGGTCCTTGGCTACACCTTC

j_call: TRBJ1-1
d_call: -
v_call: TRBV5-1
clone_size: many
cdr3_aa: CASSPEGLNTEAFF
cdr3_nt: TGTGCCAGCAGCCCCGAGGGGCTGAACACTGAAGCTTTCTTT

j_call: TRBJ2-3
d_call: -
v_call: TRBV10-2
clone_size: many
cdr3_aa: CASSVASTDTQYF
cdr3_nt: TGCGCCAGCAGTGTCGCAAGCACAGATACGCAGTATTTT

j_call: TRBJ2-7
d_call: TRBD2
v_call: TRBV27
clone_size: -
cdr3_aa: CASGRGGPYEQYF
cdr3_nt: TGTGCCAGCGGGCGGGGGGGACCCTACGAGCAGTACTTC

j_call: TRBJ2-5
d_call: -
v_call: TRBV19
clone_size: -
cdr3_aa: CASSSAYEETQYF
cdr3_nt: TGTGCCAGTAGTAGCGCGTATGAAGAGACCCAGTACTTC

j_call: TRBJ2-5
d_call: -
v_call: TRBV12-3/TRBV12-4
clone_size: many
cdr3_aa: CASSRAGQETQYF
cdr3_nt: TGTGCCAGCAGCCGAGCGGGCCAAGAGACCCAGTACTTC

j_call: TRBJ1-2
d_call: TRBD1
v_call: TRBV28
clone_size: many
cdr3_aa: CASSLGTAAQNYGYTF
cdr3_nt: TGTGCCAGCAGTTTGGGGACAGCGGCTCAGAACTATGGCTACACCTTC

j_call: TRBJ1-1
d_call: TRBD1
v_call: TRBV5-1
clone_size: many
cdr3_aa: CASSLGAGTGFTEAFF
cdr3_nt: TGCGCCAGCAGCTTGGGGGCCGGGACAGGGTTCACTGAAGCTTTCTTT

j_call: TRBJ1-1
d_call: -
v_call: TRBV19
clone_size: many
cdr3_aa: CASSIWANTEAFF
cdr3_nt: TGTGCCAGTAGTATTTGGGCGAACACTGAAGCTTTCTTT

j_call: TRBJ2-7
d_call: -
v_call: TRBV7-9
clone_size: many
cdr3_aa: CASSFAKNPYEQYF
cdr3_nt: TGTGCCAGCAGCTTTGCCAAAAACCCCTACGAGCAGTACTTC

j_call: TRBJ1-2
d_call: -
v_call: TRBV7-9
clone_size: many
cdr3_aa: CASSLDPGNGYTF
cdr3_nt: TGTGCCAGCAGCTTAGACCCAGGGAATGGCTACACCTTC

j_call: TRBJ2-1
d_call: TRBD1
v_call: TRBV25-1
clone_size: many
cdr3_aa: CASSDPGQGNLNEQFF
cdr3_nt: TGTGCCAGCAGTGACCCGGGACAGGGAAATTTGAATGAGCAGTTCTTC

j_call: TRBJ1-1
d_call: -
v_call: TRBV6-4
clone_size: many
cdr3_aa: CASSTDVNTEAFF
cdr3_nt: TGTGCCAGCAGTACCGACGTGAACACTGAAGCTTTCTTT

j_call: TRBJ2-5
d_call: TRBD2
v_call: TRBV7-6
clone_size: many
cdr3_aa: CASSLTSGRGVQETQYF
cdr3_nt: TGTGCCAGCAGCTTAACGTCGGGGCGGGGGGTCCAAGAGACCCAGTACTTC

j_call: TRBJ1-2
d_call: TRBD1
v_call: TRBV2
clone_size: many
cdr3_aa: CASSESGRGLGYTF
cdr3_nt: TGTGCCAGCAGTGAGTCGGGCAGGGGGCTAGGCTACACCTTC

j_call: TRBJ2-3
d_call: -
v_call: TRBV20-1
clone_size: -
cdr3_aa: CSAPPQDGTDTQYF
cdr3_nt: TGCAGTGCCCCACCCCAGGACGGCACAGATACGCAGTATTTT

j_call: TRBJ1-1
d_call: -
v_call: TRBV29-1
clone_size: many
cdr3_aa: CSVVHSLNTEAFF
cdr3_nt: TGCAGCGTTGTCCACAGCTTGAACACTGAAGCTTTCTTT

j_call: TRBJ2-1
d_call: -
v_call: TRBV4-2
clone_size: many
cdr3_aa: CASSQVGGDYNEQFF
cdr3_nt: TGTGCCAGCAGCCAAGTGGGCGGGGATTACAATGAGCAGTTCTTC

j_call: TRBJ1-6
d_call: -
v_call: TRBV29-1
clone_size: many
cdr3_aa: CSVDRDWSYNSPLHF
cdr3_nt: TGCAGCGTTGACAGGGATTGGTCCTATAATTCACCCCTCCACTTT

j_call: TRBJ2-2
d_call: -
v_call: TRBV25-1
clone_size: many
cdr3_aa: CASSDIRPANTGELFF
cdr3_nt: TGTGCCAGCAGTGATATACGTCCAGCGAACACCGGGGAGCTGTTTTTT

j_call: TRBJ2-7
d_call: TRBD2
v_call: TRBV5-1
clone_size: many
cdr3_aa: CASSLPTGTSSYEQYF
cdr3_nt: TGCGCCAGCAGCTTGCCAACCGGGACTAGCTCCTACGAGCAGTACTTC

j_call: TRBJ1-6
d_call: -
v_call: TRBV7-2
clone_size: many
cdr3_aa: CASSLIKGSPLHF
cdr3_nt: TGTGCCAGCAGCTTAATTAAGGGCTCACCCCTCCACTTT

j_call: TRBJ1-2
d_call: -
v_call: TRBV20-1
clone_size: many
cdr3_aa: CSVTDDGPGYTF
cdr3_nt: TGCAGTGTAACCGACGACGGACCTGGCTACACCTTC

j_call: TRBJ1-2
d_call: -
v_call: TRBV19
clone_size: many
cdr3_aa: CASSGARQGIDYGYTF
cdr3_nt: TGTGCCAGTAGTGGGGCGAGGCAGGGAATCGACTATGGCTACACCTTC